This T cell receptor (beta chain) was profiled in a study of T-cell memory formation after mild COVID-19. The germline V gene has CDR1 SEHNR and CDR2 FQNEAQ (reference sequence). The CDR3 runs 12 residues. V gave up 5 bases and J gave up 11 bases, with 15 bases separating them. This clonotype was observed a few times. Constant-segment primers were used for 5'RACE, and the resulting TCR alpha and TCR beta cDNA libraries carried sample barcodes and UMIs. Using its own MiXCR run on the 5' RACE reads, TCRdb lists one record per CDR3 protein. This sample has 350,000 or so distinct CDR3 sequences, with 10% to 15% found just once.

Material for sequencing was PBMCs or a T cell subset sorted from them (not recorded which). The chain joins TRBV7-9 to TRBJ1-1; D is unresolved. The TCR sequence derives from a man between 18 and 35 years old who had mild COVID-19 (a few samples of this study predate the infection). Cell type and time point are not known. The CDR3 loop reads CASSIIPGGAFF. The CDR3 DNA follows: TGTGCCAGCAGCATAATTCCCGGTGGGGCTTTCTTT. Looking up the rest from reference TRBV7-9 and TRBJ1-1 gives the full variable domain: DTGVSQNPRHKITKRGQNVTFRCDPISEHNRLYWYRQTLGQGPEFLTYFQNEAQLEKSRLLSDRFSAERPKGSFSTLEIQRTEQGDSAMYLCASSIIPGGAFFGQGTRLTVV.